Below are 3 T cell receptor beta chains sequenced from a single sample in a study of T cell clonality in common variable immunodeficiency. Profiling relied on immunoSEQ multiplex PCR, and the TCRdb table lists in-frame clones only, not all of them. The table lists about 45,000 clones, with no singletons. Sample: peripheral blood mononuclear cells. These receptor sequences come from a person aged 18-69 years in good health.

This clone was picked up many times. Read coverage stops 3 residues before the CDR3 terminus; the germline J gene supplies the remainder. The chain recombines TRBV3-1 (or the pseudogene TRBV3-2) with TRBJ1-6; TRBD1 matches 8 bases. The CDR3 covers 16 residues. J lost 5 bases, V lost 2 bases, and 5 bases had no gene match. Germline CDR1 and CDR2: LGHDT and YNNKEL (reference sequence). CDR3 amino acids: CASSQMDRVDNSPLHF. The sequenced part of the CDR3 DNA is TGTGCCAGCAGCCAAATGGACAGGGTCGATAATTCACCC.

This clone was seen at least ten times. The CDR3 end is not reached by the read, which stops 3 residues before it; the germline J gene fills it in. The chain has TRBV27 and TRBJ2-7; 11 positions match TRBD1. Germline CDR1 reads MNHEY; CDR2 reads SMNVEV (reference sequence). The CDR3 runs 14 residues. V shed 6 bases and J 3 bases; nucleotides not matched to a gene: 4. CDR3 amino acids: CASRGTGGSYEQYF. The CDR3 DNA, read in part, is TGTGCCAGCAGGGGGACAGGGGGGAGCTACGAG.

This clone was observed many times. The read halts 3 residues ahead of the CDR3 end, with the missing end drawn from the germline J gene. The gene calls are TRBV20-1 and TRBJ2-2; TRBD1 aligns across 7 bases. J gave up 8 bases and V 6 bases, and 6 bases lay outside the gene matches. CDR1 and CDR2 from the germline V gene are DFQATT and SNEGSKA (reference sequence). This CDR3 contains 12 residues. The part of the CDR3 DNA that was read is TGCAGTGCCGAAACACAGGGGGGGGAG. Its protein is CSAETQGGE. The whole CDR3 sequence reads CSAETQGGELFF.